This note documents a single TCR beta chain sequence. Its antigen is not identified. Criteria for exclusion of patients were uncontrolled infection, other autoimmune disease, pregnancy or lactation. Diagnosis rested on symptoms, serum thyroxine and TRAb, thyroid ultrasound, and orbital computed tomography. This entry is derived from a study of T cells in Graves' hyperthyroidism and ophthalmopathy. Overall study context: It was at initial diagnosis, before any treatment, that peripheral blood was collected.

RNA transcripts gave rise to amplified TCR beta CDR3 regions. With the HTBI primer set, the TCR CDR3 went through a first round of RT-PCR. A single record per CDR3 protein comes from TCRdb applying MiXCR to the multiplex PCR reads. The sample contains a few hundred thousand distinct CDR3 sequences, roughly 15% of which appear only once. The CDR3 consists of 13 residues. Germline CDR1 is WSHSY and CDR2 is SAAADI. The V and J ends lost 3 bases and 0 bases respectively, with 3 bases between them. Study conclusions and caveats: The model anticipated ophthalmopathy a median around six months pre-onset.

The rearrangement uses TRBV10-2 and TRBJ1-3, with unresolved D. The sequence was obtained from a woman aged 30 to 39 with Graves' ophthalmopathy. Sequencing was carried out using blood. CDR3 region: CASSDSSGNTIYF. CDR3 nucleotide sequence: TGCGCCAGCAGTGACAGCTCTGGAAACACCATATATTTT.